This T cell receptor (beta chain) is from a study of T cell responses to AZD1222 COVID-19 vaccine. Study-wide results and caveats: Unmutated variant regions reportedly attract nearly half of all spike-specific TCRs. White British donors predominated, females outnumbered males, and clonal diversity was possibly underestimated.

TCRdb's copy holds only in-frame clones and misses some; the assay was immunoSEQ multiplex PCR. Of 84,000 or so clones listed, around 89% are singletons. V lost 3 bases and J lost 7, with 13 bases in between. CDR1 is SGHRS, CDR2 YFSETQ, per germline. CDR3 size: 14 residues. As for this clone: The antigen remains unidentified.

The sample here was peripheral blood, taken on day 0 of AZD1222 vaccination. This TCR was recovered from an adult in good health. J is TRBJ1-4 and V is TRBV5-1; perhaps TRBD1 as D (5 bases). The CDR3: CASSSQDIGEKLFF. The CDR3 DNA reads TGCGCCAGCAGCTCACAGGATATAGGTGAAAAACTGTTTTTT.